Presented here are 20 T cell receptor beta chains from one specimen sequenced in a study of T cells after yellow fever vaccination. Each CDR3 protein is one row after TCRdb ran MiXCR on the 5' RACE reads. The table includes more than 300,000 distinct CDR3 sequences, around a tenth detected once. This material consisted of CD4+ T cells sorted from PBMCs, taken 45 days after the yellow fever booster vaccination. The source of these receptors is a man aged 18 to 35 who received the YFV17D yellow fever vaccine.

This clonotype was observed at least ten times. This chain joins TRBV7-2 and TRBJ2-5; the D gene is possibly TRBD2 (6 bases). The CDR3 length is 15 residues. Germline V CDR1 and CDR2: SGHTA, FQGNSA. Trimming took off 0 bases at V and 0 bases at J, with 8 bases between the two ends. The CDR3 loop is CASSLAGGYQETQYF. The CDR3 bases are TGTGCCAGCAGCTTAGCTGGGGGGTACCAAGAGACCCAGTACTTC.

This sequence joins TRBV5-1 and TRBJ1-1, with D maybe TRBD1 (6 bases). Deletions cut 4 bases from V and 4 bases from J, with 14 bases between. CDR1 and CDR2 from the germline V gene are SGHRS and YFSETQ. The CDR3 runs 14 residues. DNA of the CDR3: TGCGCCAGCAGCACAGGGTTTGGAGTCACTGAAGCTTTCTTT. This codes for CASSTGFGVTEAFF.

This clonotype was recorded a few times. The chain uses TRBV6-5 and TRBJ1-5; D unclear. Between the trimmed V and J ends, which lost 0 bases and 4 bases, there was a span of 10 bases. The CDR3 contains 15 residues. The germline CDR1 and CDR2 sequences are MNHEY and SVGAGI. CDR3 loop: CASSYSSRHNQPQHF. CDR3 nucleotides: TGTGCCAGCAGTTACTCGAGCCGTCATAATCAGCCCCAGCATTTT.

The genes are TRBV6-2 or TRBV6-3 and TRBJ2-5; D is perhaps TRBD1 or TRBD2 (5 bases each). From germline, CDR1 is MNHEY and CDR2 SVGEGT. The CDR3 has 13 amino acids. Deletions cut 5 bases from V and 5 bases from J, with 12 bases between. CDR3 nucleotides: TGTGCCAGCAGTCGACGGGACGGCGAGACCCAGTACTTC. Amino acids: CASSRRDGETQYF.

There are many counts of this clonotype. The chain recombines TRBV18 with TRBJ2-1; D unresolved. CDR1 is KGHSH, CDR2 LQKENI, per germline. The CDR3 is 15 amino acids. V dropped 3 bases and J dropped 0 bases, with 9 bases sitting between them. CDR3 sequence: CASSPPGSSYNEQFF. The CDR3 DNA follows: TGTGCCAGCTCACCCCCCGGTAGCTCCTACAATGAGCAGTTCTTC.

This chain connects TRBV5-1 to TRBJ2-1; D not certain. CDR1 is SGHRS and CDR2 is YFSETQ in the germline V gene. CDR3 length: 12 residues. V dropped 0 bases and J dropped 8 bases, with 6 bases sitting between them. The CDR3 spells CASSLGVHEQFF. For the CDR3, the DNA is TGCGCCAGCAGCTTGGGTGTGCATGAGCAGTTCTTC.

The genes are TRBV6-1 and TRBJ1-4, with TRBD1 as a possible D gene (5 bases). The germline CDR1 and CDR2 sequences are MNHNS and SASEGT. There are 13 residues in the CDR3. The V end lost 2 bases, the J end lost 9 bases, and 10 bases lay between the germline ends. CDR3 DNA sequence: TGTGCCAGCAGTGAACGTCAGGGCCAAAAACTGTTTTTT. Translated, it gives CASSERQGQKLFF.

The chain is built from TRBV7-2 and TRBJ2-2, with 8 positions matching TRBD1. This CDR3 is built from 16 residues. Germline CDR1 and CDR2: SGHTA and FQGNSA. V lost 5 bases and J lost 2; bases outside the gene matches: 7. For the CDR3, the DNA is TGTGCCAGCAGCGCCCCGACAGGGGCCAACACCGGGGAGCTGTTTTTT. This translates into CASSAPTGANTGELFF. The whole variable domain, filled in from reference TRBV7-2 and TRBJ2-2, reads GAGVSQSPSNKVTEKGKDVELRCDPISGHTALYWYRQSLGQGLEFLIYFQGNSAPDKSGLPSDRFSAERTGGSVSTLTIQRTQQEDSAVYLCASSAPTGANTGELFFGEGSRLTVL.

The table lists this clonotype with a few counts. The V gene is TRBV5-5, the J gene TRBJ1-2; 7 positions agree with TRBD1. The CDR3 runs to 15 residues. Germline CDR1 SGHKS, CDR2 YYEKEE (reference sequence). V gave up 0 bases and J gave up 4 bases; unmatched junction bases: 6. The CDR3 protein is CASSLAPGTVYGYTF. DNA of the CDR3: TGTGCCAGCAGCTTGGCGCCTGGGACAGTCTATGGCTACACCTTC.

Worth noting for this clonotype: Mismatch with germline at one junction end may stem from a read error. The chain uses TRBV7-9 and TRBJ1-6; TRBD1 might be the D (5 bases). Germline V gene data show CDR1 as SEHNR and CDR2 as FQNEAQ (reference sequence). The CDR3 is 17 amino acids. The CDR3 nucleotides are TGTGCCAGCAGCTTTGGTAGGGGTATCTCCCATAATTCACCCCTCCACTTT. Its translation is CASSFGRGISHNSPLHF.

There are a few counts of this clonotype. The gene calls are TRBV12-3 or TRBV12-4 and TRBJ2-5, with 16 bases fitting TRBD2. This CDR3 contains 18 residues. Trimming removed 5 bases from V and 5 bases from J; junction bases left unmatched: 11. The CDR3 reads CASSAPGLAGGPWETQYF. CDR3 DNA sequence: TGTGCCAGCAGTGCGCCGGGACTAGCGGGGGGGCCTTGGGAGACCCAGTACTTC.

This clonotype has a handful of counts. The rearrangement links TRBV12-3 or TRBV12-4 to TRBJ2-3; D remains unclear. V gave up 3 bases and J gave up 3 bases, with 10 bases separating them. The CDR3 is made up of 14 amino acids. CDR3 amino acids: CASSFGDHTDTQYF. The CDR3 region has the DNA TGTGCCAGCAGTTTTGGCGATCATACAGATACGCAGTATTTT.

This clonotype was recorded many times. The chain carries TRBV7-9 and TRBJ2-2, with TRBD1 matching over 7 bases. J lost 8 bases, V lost 4 bases, and 10 bases had no gene match. CDR1 is SEHNR, CDR2 FQNEAQ, per germline (reference sequence). The CDR3 is made up of 15 amino acids. The CDR3 region has the DNA TGTGCCAGCAGCTCACCGGGACAGAGAACGGGGGAGCTGTTTTTT. Translating it yields CASSSPGQRTGELFF.

This clonotype was seen a few times. The chain combines TRBV18 with TRBJ1-1; 8 positions agree with TRBD1. The CDR3 sequence is 15 residues long. Germline CDR1 reads KGHSH; CDR2 reads LQKENI. V lost 2 bases, J lost 5 bases, and 7 bases stayed unmatched. The DNA for the CDR3 is TGTGCCAGCTCACCAGTGACAGGGGATGGGACTGAAGCTTTCTTT. It specifies CASSPVTGDGTEAFF.

This clonotype was recorded a few times. V gene TRBV5-1 combines with J gene TRBJ2-5; D is unclear. The CDR3 consists of 15 residues. CDR1 SGHRS and CDR2 YFSETQ come from the germline V gene. Trimming shortened V by 0 bases and J by 1 base, and 10 bases separated the two germline ends. The CDR3 here is CASSLGGVTQETQYF. The CDR3 DNA follows: TGCGCCAGCAGCTTGGGGGGTGTGACCCAAGAGACCCAGTACTTC.

This clonotype showed up just a few times. This chain joins TRBV7-6 and TRBJ1-4; D unclear. The CDR3 is 13 residues long. CDR1 SGHVS and CDR2 FNYEAQ come from the germline V gene. Trimming left V 2 bases short and J 7 bases short, with 8 bases between. CDR3 bases: TGTGCCAGCAGCTTAAATCGGGTTGAAAAACTGTTTTTT. Amino acid sequence: CASSLNRVEKLFF.

The V call is TRBV12-3 or TRBV12-4, the J call TRBJ1-2; TRBD1 matches 10 bases. The CDR3 covers 18 residues. J was trimmed by 3 bases and V by 5 bases; bases with no gene match: 15. CDR3 amino acids: CASSEGTGALKLDYGYTF. In DNA form, the CDR3 reads TGTGCCAGCAGTGAAGGGACAGGGGCCTTAAAACTTGACTATGGCTACACCTTC.

This clonotype was seen at least ten times. This chain links TRBV4-1 with TRBJ2-5; possibly TRBD1 for D (6 bases). Trimming cost V 0 bases and J 5 bases, with 10 bases left between them. The CDR3 is 14 residues long. Germline CDR1 MGHRA, CDR2 YSYEKL. CDR3 loop: CASSQDQGLETQYF. CDR3 nucleotide sequence: TGCGCCAGCAGCCAAGATCAGGGGTTGGAGACCCAGTACTTC.

This clonotype appeared a few times. The CDR3 DNA is TGTGCCAGCAGTTACTCAGCTGAGTTCTTC. Translating it yields CASSYSAEFF. J is TRBJ2-1 and V is TRBV6-6; D is undetermined. Between the trimmed V and J ends, which lost 0 bases and 14 bases, there was a span of 5 bases. The germline CDR1 and CDR2 sequences are MNHNY and SVGAGI (reference sequence). The CDR3 length is 10 residues.

This clonotype appeared a few times. V is TRBV5-1 and J is TRBJ2-7; the D gene is possibly TRBD2 (7 bases). V shed 3 bases and J shed 6 bases, with 13 bases lying between them. The germline V gene has CDR1 SGHRS and CDR2 YFSETQ. The CDR3 loop spans 13 amino acids. The DNA for the CDR3 is TGCGCCAGCAGCTCCAGGGGAGGGGGCGAGCAGTACGTC. Protein sequence: CASSSRGGGEQYV.